This T cell receptor (beta chain) was recorded in a study of graft-versus-host responses after intestinal transplantation. Looking at the study overall: Transplantation in recipients was multivisceral, liver-intestinal, or isolated intestinal.

The assay was immunoSEQ multiplex PCR, and TCRdb's table has in-frame clones only and misses some. The sample lists roughly 1,500 clones, more than 65% seen once, with less than 35% in the top ten. Germline V gene sequence: CDR1 MNHEY, CDR2 SVGAGI. The CDR3 has 13 amino acids. The V gene lost 5 bases and the J gene lost 3 bases, with 11 bases spanning the gap. The authors processed graft tissue to release intraepithelial and lamina propria lymphocytes. The V gene is TRBV6-5, the J gene TRBJ2-7, with D perhaps matching TRBD1 (6 bases). The material sequenced was ileum tissue, taken about 540 days after transplant. The source of this sequence is a human patient who received an intestinal transplant, so some T cells may come from the graft donor. CDR3 nucleotides: TGTGCCAGCAGTCTCGGACAGAGCTACGAGCAGTACTTC. It codes for CASSLGQSYEQYF.